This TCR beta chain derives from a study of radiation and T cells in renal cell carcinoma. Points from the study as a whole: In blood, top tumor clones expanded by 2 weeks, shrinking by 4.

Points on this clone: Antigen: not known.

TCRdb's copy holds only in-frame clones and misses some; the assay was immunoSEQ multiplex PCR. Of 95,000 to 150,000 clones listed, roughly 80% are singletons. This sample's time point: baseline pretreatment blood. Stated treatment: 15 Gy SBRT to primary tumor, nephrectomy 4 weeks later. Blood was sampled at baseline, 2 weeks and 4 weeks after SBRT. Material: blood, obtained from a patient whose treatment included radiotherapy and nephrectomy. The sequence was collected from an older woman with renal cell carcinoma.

The chain's CDR3 is CASSATVAYEQYF. For the CDR3, the DNA is TGTGCCAGCTCGGCGACGGTCGCCTACGAGCAGTACTTC. The chain couples TRBV18 to TRBJ2-7, with D hard to call. There are 13 residues in the CDR3. Germline V gives CDR1 KGHSH, CDR2 LQKENI. V shed 6 bases and J shed 2 bases, with 11 bases lying between them.